One sample yielded the 5 T cell receptor beta chains listed below, sequenced in a study of blood T cell repertoires in COVID-19. The method was immunoSEQ multiplex PCR; TCRdb's version includes in-frame clones alone and lacks a portion of them. The table includes fewer than 350,000 clones, 81% detected once. The sequenced material came from peripheral blood. Source of these receptors: a woman aged 55-70 years with active or convalescent COVID-19.

This chain uses TRBV6-5 with TRBJ1-2; D possibly corresponds to TRBD1 (5 bases). V lost 4 bases, J lost 3 bases, and 9 bases lay in between. CDR3 length equals 13 residues. CDR1 and CDR2 from the germline V gene are MNHEY and SVGAGI. In nucleotides, the CDR3 is TGTGCCAGCAGTTCGACAGACTACTATGGCTACACCTTC. Translated: CASSSTDYYGYTF.

The chain employs TRBV10-3 and TRBJ1-6, with 9 bases aligning to TRBD1. The CDR3 is 17 residues long. Trimming at V came to 0 bases and at J to 8 bases, leaving 8 bases not matched to a gene. Germline V gene data show CDR1 as ENHRY and CDR2 as SYGVKD. The CDR3 region has the DNA TGTGCCATCAGTGAGTCGTCTTTGGGACAGGGCGATTCACCCCTCCACTTT. Protein: CAISESSLGQGDSPLHF.

The rearrangement links TRBV4-2 to TRBJ1-2, with D perhaps TRBD1 (5 bases). The CDR3 consists of 14 residues. V lost 5 bases to trimming and J lost 7 bases, with 17 bases between them. CDR1 is LGHNA, CDR2 YNFKEQ, per germline. The CDR3 nucleotides read TGTGCCAGCAGCGGAGGGAGTCCGGGGCCTGGCTACACCTTC. As protein: CASSGGSPGPGYTF.

V gene TRBV2 combines with J gene TRBJ1-5; D is unclear. Trimming pared 6 bases from V and 5 bases from J, leaving 17 bases between. CDR3 length: 15 residues. Germline V gives CDR1 SNHLY, CDR2 FYNNEI. The CDR3 DNA reads as TGTGCCAGCAGGACAAACAGTTCCCCCGATCAGCCCCAGCATTTT. This translates into CASRTNSSPDQPQHF.

The rearrangement joins TRBV19 to TRBJ2-1, with 9 bases lining up with TRBD2. This CDR3 has 16 amino acids. CDR1 is LNHDA and CDR2 is SQIVND in the germline V gene (reference sequence). V lost 6 bases, J lost 5 bases, and 11 bases stayed unmatched. For the CDR3, the DNA is TGTGCCAGTAGCGGTCAGCGGGGGGCCCTTAACAATGAGCAGTTCTTC. This translates into CASSGQRGALNNEQFF.